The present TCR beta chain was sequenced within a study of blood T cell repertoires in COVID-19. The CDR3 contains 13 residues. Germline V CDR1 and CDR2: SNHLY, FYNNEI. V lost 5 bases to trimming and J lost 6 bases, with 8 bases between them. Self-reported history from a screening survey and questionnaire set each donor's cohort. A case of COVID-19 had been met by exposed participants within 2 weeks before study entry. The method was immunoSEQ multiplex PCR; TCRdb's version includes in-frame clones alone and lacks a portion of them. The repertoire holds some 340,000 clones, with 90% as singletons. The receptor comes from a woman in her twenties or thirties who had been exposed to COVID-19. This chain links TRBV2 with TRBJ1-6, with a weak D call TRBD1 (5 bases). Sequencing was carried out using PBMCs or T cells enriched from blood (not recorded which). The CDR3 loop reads CASSWGGNSPLHF. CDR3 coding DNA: TGTGCCAGCAGTTGGGGGGGTAATTCACCCCTCCACTTT.